The next 11 T cell receptor beta chains were all read from a single sample in a study of CD8+ T cells in alopecia areata. Sequencing relied on a cDNA template that was reverse transcribed from extracted RNA. TCRdb's table, derived via immunoSEQ multiplex PCR, lists solely in-frame clones and lacks some. The sample yields more than 150,000 clones, around 50% seen once. The sequencing here drew on CD4+ T cells sorted from blood, taken at week 0. Receptors were obtained from a human donor with alopecia areata.

The CDR3 DNA reads TGCGCCAGCAGCTTGGTTGCGGGACAGGGTAACGGCTACACCTTC. This codes for CASSLVAGQGNGYTF. V and J are TRBV5-1 and TRBJ1-2; 9 nucleotides align to TRBD1. Germline loops: CDR1 SGHRS, CDR2 YFSETQ. The CDR3 has 15 amino acids. V shed 0 bases, J shed 8 bases, and the junction held 8 bases outside the gene matches. Together with reference TRBV5-1 and TRBJ1-2, the CDR3 gives the full variable domain: KAGVTQTPRYLIKTRGQQVTLSCSPISGHRSVSWYQQTPGQGLQFLFEYFSETQRNKGNFPGRFSGRQFSNSRSEMNVSTLELGDSALYLCASSLVAGQGNGYTFGSGTRLTVV.

The chain combines TRBV11-2 with TRBJ2-2; D might be TRBD1 (5 bases). In germline, CDR1 is SGHAT, CDR2 FQNNGV. The CDR3 is made up of 14 amino acids. With 10 bases removed from V and 0 bases from J, the gap between germline ends came to 12 bases. The CDR3 nucleotides read TGTGCCACCTCAGGGAACACGAACACCGGGGAGCTGTTTTTT. It codes for CATSGNTNTGELFF.

This clone was counted a few times. The chain is built from TRBV30 and TRBJ1-1; TRBD1 agrees at 8 bases. This CDR3 has 14 amino acids. With V trimmed by 5 bases and J by 7 bases, 12 bases remained unmatched. The V gene's germline CDR1 is GTSNPN and CDR2 SVGIG (reference sequence). The CDR3 loop reads CAWSWDRLLGEAFF. The CDR3 DNA reads as TGTGCCTGGTCATGGGACAGGCTTTTAGGTGAAGCTTTCTTT.

This sequence joins TRBV5-1 and TRBJ2-7, with 10 bases aligning to TRBD1. The CDR3 sequence is 14 residues long. The germline V gene has CDR1 SGHRS and CDR2 YFSETQ. The ends lost 6 bases at V and 7 bases at J; junction bases unmatched: 10. The CDR3 DNA follows: TGCGCCAGCACCACCGGGACAGGGGAGGAAGAGCAGTACTTC. It translates to CASTTGTGEEEQYF.

The chain has TRBV28 and TRBJ2-5, with TRBD1 matching 11 bases. Trimming at V came to 5 bases and at J to 4 bases, leaving 6 bases not matched to a gene. Germline-derived CDR1 and CDR2 are MDHEN and SYDVKM. This CDR3 has 15 residues. The CDR3 is CASSPRTGGTETQYF. CDR3 sequence (DNA): TGTGCCAGCAGTCCTCGGACAGGGGGCACAGAGACCCAGTACTTC. Looking up the rest from reference TRBV28 and TRBJ2-5 gives the full variable domain: DVKVTQSSRYLVKRTGEKVFLECVQDMDHENMFWYRQDPGLGLRLIYFSYDVKMKEKGDIPEGYSVSREKKERFSLILESASTNQTSMYLCASSPRTGGTETQYFGPGTRLLVL.

The chain has TRBV4-1 and TRBJ2-3; D is possibly TRBD1 (6 bases). Between the trimmed V and J ends, which lost 0 bases and 3 bases, there was a span of 10 bases. CDR3 length: 15 residues. CDR1 MGHRA and CDR2 YSYEKL come from the germline V gene. The CDR3 bases are TGCGCCAGCAGCCAAGACAGGGGTGGAACAGATACGCAGTATTTT. Its protein is CASSQDRGGTDTQYF.

This clone was counted between two and nine times. The V gene is TRBV5-1, the J gene TRBJ2-3, with D unclear. The CDR3 spans 11 residues. Germline V gives CDR1 SGHRS, CDR2 YFSETQ. V shed 4 bases and J shed 3 bases, with 3 bases lying between them. In DNA form, the CDR3 reads TGCGCCAGCAGCCTGACAGATACGCAGTATTTT. Protein product: CASSLTDTQYF. Supplemented by reference TRBV5-1 and TRBJ2-3, the full variable domain reads KAGVTQTPRYLIKTRGQQVTLSCSPISGHRSVSWYQQTPGQGLQFLFEYFSETQRNKGNFPGRFSGRQFSNSRSEMNVSTLELGDSALYLCASSLTDTQYFGPGTRLTVL.

This clone was seen a single time. CDR3 in amino acids: CASSLSGLGNQPQHF. The CDR3 DNA reads as TGCGCCAGCAGCTTGTCGGGGTTGGGTAATCAGCCCCAGCATTTT. V is TRBV5-1 and J is TRBJ1-5; D remains ambiguous. Trimming shortened V by 1 base and J by 4 bases, and 12 bases separated the two germline ends. The CDR3 runs to 15 residues. Germline CDR1 SGHRS, CDR2 YFSETQ.

The rearrangement links TRBV10-3 to TRBJ2-1, with D possibly being TRBD2 (7 bases). The germline V gene encodes CDR1 ENHRY and CDR2 SYGVKD. The CDR3 contains 13 residues. Trimming removed 8 bases from V and 8 bases from J, with 16 bases in between. Written as DNA, the CDR3 is TGTGCCATCGGGGGGGCTGCGATGGATGAGCAGTTCTTC. Translated: CAIGGAAMDEQFF.

The V and J genes are TRBV6-1 and TRBJ1-5; D not resolved. CDR3 size: 16 residues. V lost 1 base to trimming and J lost 2 bases, with 12 bases between them. Germline loops: CDR1 MNHNS, CDR2 SASEGT. Here the CDR3 reads CASSEVGSGGNQPQHF. For the CDR3, the DNA is TGTGCCAGCAGTGAAGTGGGCAGCGGGGGCAATCAGCCCCAGCATTTT.

This clone was observed a handful of times. The chain combines TRBV7-2 with TRBJ2-3; the D is unclear. This CDR3 has 14 amino acids. With 1 base removed from V and 0 bases from J, the gap between germline ends came to 5 bases. Germline V gives CDR1 SGHTA, CDR2 FQGNSA. CDR3 amino acids: CASSLGASTDTQYF. CDR3 in DNA: TGTGCCAGCAGCTTAGGGGCTAGCACAGATACGCAGTATTTT. Based on the CDR3 plus reference TRBV7-2 and TRBJ2-3, the full variable domain is GAGVSQSPSNKVTEKGKDVELRCDPISGHTALYWYRQSLGQGLEFLIYFQGNSAPDKSGLPSDRFSAERTGGSVSTLTIQRTQQEDSAVYLCASSLGASTDTQYFGPGTRLTVL.